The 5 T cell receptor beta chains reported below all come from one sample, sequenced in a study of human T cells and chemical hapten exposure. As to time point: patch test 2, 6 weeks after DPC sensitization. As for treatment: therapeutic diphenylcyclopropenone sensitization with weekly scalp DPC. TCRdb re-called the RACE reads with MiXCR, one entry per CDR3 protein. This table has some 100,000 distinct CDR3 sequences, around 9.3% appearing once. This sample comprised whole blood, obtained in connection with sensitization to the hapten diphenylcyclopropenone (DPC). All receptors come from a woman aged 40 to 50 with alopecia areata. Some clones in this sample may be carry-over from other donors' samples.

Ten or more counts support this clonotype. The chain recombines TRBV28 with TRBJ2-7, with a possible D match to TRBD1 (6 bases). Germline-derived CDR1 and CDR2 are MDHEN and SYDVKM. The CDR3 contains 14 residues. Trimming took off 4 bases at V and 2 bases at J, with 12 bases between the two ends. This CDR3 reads CASSWGQPPYEQYF. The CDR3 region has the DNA TGTGCCAGCAGTTGGGGACAACCTCCCTACGAGCAGTACTTC. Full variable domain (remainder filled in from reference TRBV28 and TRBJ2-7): DVKVTQSSRYLVKRTGEKVFLECVQDMDHENMFWYRQDPGLGLRLIYFSYDVKMKEKGDIPEGYSVSREKKERFSLILESASTNQTSMYLCASSWGQPPYEQYFGPGTRLTVT.

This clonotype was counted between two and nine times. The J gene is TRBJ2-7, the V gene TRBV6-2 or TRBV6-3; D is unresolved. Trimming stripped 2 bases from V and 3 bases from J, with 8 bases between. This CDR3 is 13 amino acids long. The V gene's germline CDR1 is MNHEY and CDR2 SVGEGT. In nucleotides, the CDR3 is TGTGCCAGCAGTTACGGGCAGGTCTACGAGCAGTACTTC. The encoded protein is CASSYGQVYEQYF.

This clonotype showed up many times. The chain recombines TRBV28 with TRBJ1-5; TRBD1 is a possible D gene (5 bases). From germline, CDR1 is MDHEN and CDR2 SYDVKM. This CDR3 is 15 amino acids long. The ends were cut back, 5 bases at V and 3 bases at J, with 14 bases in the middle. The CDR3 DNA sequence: TGTGCCAGCAGTCCCGCGGGACTGAACAATCAGCCCCAGCATTTT. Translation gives CASSPAGLNNQPQHF.

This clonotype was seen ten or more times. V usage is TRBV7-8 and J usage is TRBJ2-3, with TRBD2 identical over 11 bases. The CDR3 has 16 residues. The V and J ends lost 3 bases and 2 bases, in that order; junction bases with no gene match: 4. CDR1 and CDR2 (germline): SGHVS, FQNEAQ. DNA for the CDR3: TGTGCCAGCAGCTTGACTAGCGGGACCCACACAGATACGCAGTATTTT. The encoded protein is CASSLTSGTHTDTQYF.

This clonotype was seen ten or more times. The CDR3 spells CSAAHRGQETQYF. The DNA of the CDR3 is TGCAGCGCCGCCCATCGAGGGCAAGAGACCCAGTACTTC. The chain recombines TRBV29-1 with TRBJ2-5; D perhaps matches TRBD2 (5 bases). The CDR3 has 13 residues. Trimming took 7 bases from V and 2 from J, leaving 14 bases between them. CDR1 and CDR2 from the germline V gene are SQVTM and ANQGSEA.